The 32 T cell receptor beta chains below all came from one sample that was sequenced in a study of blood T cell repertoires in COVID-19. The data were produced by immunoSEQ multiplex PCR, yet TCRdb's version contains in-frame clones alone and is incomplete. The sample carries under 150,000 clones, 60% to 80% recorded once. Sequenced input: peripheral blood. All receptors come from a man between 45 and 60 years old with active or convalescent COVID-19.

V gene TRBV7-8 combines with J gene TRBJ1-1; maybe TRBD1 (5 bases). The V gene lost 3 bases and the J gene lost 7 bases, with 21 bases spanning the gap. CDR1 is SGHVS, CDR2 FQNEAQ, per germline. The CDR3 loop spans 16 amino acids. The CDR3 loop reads CASSFSINQGSGEAFF. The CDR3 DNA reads TGTGCCAGCAGCTTCTCCATCAATCAGGGATCGGGTGAAGCTTTCTTT.

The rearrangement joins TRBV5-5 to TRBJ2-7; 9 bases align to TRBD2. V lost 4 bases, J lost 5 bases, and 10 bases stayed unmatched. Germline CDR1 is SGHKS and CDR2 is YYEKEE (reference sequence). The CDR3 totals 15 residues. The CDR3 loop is CASSATGTSLDEQYF. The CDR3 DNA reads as TGTGCCAGCAGCGCGACCGGGACTAGCCTCGACGAGCAGTACTTC.

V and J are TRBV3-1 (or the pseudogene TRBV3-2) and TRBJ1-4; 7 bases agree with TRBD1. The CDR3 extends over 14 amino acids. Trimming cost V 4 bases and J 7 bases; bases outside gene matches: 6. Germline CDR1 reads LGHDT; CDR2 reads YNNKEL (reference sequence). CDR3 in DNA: TGTGCCAGCAGCCCAACAGGGGTGGTTGAAAAACTGTTTTTT. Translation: CASSPTGVVEKLFF.

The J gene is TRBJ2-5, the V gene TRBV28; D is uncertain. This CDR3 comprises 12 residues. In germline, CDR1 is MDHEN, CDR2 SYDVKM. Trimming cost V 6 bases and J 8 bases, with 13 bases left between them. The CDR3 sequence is CASRTRRETQYF. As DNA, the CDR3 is TGTGCCAGCAGGACCAGGCGAGAAACCCAGTACTTC.

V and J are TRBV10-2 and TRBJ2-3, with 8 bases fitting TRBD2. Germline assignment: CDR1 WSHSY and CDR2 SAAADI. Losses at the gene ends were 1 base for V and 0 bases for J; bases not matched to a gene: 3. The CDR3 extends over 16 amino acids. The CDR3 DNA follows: TGCGCCAGCAGTGAGTTCCCTAGCGGGAGCACAGATACGCAGTATTTT. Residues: CASSEFPSGSTDTQYF.

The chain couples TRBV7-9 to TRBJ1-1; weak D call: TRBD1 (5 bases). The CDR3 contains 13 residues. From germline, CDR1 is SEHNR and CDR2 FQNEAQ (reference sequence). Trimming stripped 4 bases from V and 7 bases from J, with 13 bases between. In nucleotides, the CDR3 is TGTGCCAGCAGCTCGTTTTTACAGGATGAAGCTTTCTTT. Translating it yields CASSSFLQDEAFF.

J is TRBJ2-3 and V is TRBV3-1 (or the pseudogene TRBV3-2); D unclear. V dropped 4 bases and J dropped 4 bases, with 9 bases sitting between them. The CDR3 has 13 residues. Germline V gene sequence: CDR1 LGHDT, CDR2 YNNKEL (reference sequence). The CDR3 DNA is TGTGCCAGCAGCCTTCGACTCCCAGATACGCAGTATTTT. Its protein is CASSLRLPDTQYF.

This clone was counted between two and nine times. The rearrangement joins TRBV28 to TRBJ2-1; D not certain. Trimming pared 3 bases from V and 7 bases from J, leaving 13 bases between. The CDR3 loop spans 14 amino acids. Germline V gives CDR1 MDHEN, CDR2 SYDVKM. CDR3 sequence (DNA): TGTGCCAGCAGTTTTCTAGAAGGTTGGAATGAGCAGTTCTTC. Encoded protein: CASSFLEGWNEQFF.

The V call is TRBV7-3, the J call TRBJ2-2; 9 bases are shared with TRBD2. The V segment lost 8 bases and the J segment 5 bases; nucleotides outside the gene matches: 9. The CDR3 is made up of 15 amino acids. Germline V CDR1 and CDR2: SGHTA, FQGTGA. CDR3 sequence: CASSRVAGETGELFF. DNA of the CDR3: TGTGCCAGCTCGAGGGTAGCGGGAGAGACCGGGGAGCTGTTTTTT.

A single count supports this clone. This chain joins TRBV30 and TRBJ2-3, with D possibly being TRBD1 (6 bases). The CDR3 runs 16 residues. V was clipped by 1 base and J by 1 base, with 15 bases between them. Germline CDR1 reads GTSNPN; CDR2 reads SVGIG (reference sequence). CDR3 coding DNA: TGTGCCTGGAGTGGGGTGGGGGCAACCCGCACAGATACGCAGTATTTT. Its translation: CAWSGVGATRTDTQYF.

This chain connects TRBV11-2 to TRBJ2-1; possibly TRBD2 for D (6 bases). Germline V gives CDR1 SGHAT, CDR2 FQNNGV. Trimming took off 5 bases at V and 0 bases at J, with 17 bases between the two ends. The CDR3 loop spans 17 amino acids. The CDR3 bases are TGTGCCAGCAGCCCCCGACCCGGGACTGCCTCCTACAATGAGCAGTTCTTC. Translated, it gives CASSPRPGTASYNEQFF.

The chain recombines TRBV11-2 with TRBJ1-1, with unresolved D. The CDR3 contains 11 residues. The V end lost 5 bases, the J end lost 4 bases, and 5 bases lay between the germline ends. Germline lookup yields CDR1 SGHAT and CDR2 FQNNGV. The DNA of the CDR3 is TGTGCCAGCAGCCGGGGCACTGAAGCTTTCTTT. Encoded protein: CASSRGTEAFF. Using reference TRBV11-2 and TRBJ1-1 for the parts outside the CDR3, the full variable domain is EAGVAQSPRYKIIEKRQSVAFWCNPISGHATLYWYQQILGQGPKLLIQFQNNGVVDDSQLPKDRFSAERLKGVDSTLKIQPAKLEDSAVYLCASSRGTEAFFGQGTRLTVV.

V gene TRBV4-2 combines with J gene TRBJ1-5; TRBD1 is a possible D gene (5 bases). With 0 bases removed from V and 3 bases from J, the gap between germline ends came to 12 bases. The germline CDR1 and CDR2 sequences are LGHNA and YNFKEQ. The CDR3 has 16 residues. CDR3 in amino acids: CASSQDYQGYNQPQHF. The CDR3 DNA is TGTGCCAGCAGCCAAGATTACCAGGGATACAATCAGCCCCAGCATTTT.

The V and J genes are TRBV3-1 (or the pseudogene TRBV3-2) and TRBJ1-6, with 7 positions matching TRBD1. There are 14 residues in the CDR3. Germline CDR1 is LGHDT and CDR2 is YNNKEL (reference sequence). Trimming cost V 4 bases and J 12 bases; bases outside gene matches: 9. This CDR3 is CASSRTGAGGPLHF. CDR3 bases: TGTGCCAGCAGCCGAACAGGGGCGGGGGGACCCCTCCACTTT.

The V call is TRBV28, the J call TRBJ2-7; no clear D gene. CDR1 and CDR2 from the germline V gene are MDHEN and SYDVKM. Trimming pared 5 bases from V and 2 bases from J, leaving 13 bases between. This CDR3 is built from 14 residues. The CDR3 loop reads CASSLLSLTYEQYF. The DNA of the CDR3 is TGTGCCAGCAGTCTTCTATCTCTTACCTACGAGCAGTACTTC. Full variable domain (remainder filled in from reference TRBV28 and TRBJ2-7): DVKVTQSSRYLVKRTGEKVFLECVQDMDHENMFWYRQDPGLGLRLIYFSYDVKMKEKGDIPEGYSVSREKKERFSLILESASTNQTSMYLCASSLLSLTYEQYFGPGTRLTVT.

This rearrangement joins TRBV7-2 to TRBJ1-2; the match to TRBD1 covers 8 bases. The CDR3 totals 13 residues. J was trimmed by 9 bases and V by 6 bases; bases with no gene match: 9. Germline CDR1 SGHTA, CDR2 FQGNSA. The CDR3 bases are TGTGCCAGCAGTATTGGGCAGGGGGCTAGCTACACCTTC. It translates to CASSIGQGASYTF.

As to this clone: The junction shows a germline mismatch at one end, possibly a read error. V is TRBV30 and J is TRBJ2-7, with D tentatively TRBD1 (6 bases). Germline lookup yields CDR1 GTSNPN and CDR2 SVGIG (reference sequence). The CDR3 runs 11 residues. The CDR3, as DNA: TGTGCCTGGAGCGAACAGGGTATGGTTGATTTC. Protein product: CAWSEQGMVDF.

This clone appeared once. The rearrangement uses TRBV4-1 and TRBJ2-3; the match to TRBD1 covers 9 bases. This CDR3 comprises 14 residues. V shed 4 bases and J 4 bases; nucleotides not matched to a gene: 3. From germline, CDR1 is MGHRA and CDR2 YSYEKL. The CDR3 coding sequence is TGCGCCAGCAGCCGGGGACAGGGCGCAGATACGCAGTATTTT. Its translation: CASSRGQGADTQYF.

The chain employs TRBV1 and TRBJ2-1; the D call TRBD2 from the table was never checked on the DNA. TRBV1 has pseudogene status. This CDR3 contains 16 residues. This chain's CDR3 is CTSSQDRGTFYNEQFF. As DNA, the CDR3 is TGCACCAGCAGCCAAGATCGCGGGACTTTCTACAATGAGCAGTTCTTC.

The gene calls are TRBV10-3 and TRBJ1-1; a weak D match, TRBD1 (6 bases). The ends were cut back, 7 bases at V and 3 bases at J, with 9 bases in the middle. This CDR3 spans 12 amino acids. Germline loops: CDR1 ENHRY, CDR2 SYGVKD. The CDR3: CAITAGDTEAFF. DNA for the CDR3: TGTGCCATCACCGCAGGGGACACTGAAGCTTTCTTT.

CDR3 residues: CASSLLAGGHSFF. In DNA form, the CDR3 reads TGTGCCAGCAGCTTATTAGCGGGAGGGCATTCGTTCTTC. V and J are TRBV11-2 and TRBJ2-1; TRBD2 agrees at 11 bases. The CDR3 runs to 13 residues. The V and J ends lost 2 bases and 15 bases, in that order; junction bases with no gene match: 6. The germline V gene encodes CDR1 SGHAT and CDR2 FQNNGV.

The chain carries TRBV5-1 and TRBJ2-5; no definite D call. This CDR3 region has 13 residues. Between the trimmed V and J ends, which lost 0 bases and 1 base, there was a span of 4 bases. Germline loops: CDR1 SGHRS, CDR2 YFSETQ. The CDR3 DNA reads TGCGCCAGCAGCTTGGACACCCAAGAGACCCAGTACTTC. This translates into CASSLDTQETQYF.

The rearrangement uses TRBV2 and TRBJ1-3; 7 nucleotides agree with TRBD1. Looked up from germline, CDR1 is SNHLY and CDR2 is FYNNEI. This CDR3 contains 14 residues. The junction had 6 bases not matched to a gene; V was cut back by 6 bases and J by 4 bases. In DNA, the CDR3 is TGTGCCAGCAGGATCGCAGGGGGGGGAAACACCATATATTTT. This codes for CASRIAGGGNTIYF. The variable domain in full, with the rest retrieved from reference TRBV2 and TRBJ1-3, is EPEVTQTPSHQVTQMGQEVILRCVPISNHLYFYWYRQILGQKVEFLVSFYNNEISEKSEIFDDQFSVERPDGSNFTLKIRSTKLEDSAMYFCASRIAGGGNTIYFGEGSWLTVV.

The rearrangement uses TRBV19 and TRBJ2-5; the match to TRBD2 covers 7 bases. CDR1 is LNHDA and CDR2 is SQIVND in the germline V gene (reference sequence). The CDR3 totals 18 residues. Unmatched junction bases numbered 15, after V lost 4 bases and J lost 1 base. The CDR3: CASSNQGLAGQPQETQYF. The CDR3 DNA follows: TGTGCCAGTAGTAACCAAGGATTAGCGGGCCAGCCCCAAGAGACCCAGTACTTC.

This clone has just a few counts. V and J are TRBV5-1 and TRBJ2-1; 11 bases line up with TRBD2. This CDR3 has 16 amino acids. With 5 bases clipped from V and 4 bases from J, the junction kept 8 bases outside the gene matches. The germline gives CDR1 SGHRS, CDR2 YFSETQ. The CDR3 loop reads CASSEIIAGGYNEQFF. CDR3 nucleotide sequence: TGCGCCAGCAGTGAAATCATAGCGGGAGGGTACAATGAGCAGTTCTTC.

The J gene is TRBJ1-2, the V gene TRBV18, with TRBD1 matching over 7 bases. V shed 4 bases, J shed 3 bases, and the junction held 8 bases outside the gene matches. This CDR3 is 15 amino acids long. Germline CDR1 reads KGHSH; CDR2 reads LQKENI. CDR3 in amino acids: CASSLGTASDYGYTF. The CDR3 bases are TGTGCCAGCTCACTCGGGACAGCCTCGGACTATGGCTACACCTTC.

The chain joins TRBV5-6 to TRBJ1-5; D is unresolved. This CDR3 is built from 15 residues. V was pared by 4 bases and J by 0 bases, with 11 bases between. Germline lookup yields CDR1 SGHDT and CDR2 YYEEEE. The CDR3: CASSLGQNSNQPQHF. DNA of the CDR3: TGTGCCAGCAGCCTTGGGCAGAATAGCAATCAGCCCCAGCATTTT.

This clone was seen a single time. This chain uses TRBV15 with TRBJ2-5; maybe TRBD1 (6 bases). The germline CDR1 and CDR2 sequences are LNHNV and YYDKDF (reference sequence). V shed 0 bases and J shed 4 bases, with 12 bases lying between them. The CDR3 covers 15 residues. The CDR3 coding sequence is TGTGCCACCAGCAGAGATAAGGCAGGGGTAGAGACCCAGTACTTC. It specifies CATSRDKAGVETQYF.

The CDR3 here is CASSVVRNPGNTIYF. For the CDR3, the DNA is TGTGCCAGCAGCGTGGTCAGGAACCCTGGAAACACCATATATTTT. The gene calls are TRBV5-8 and TRBJ1-3; D gene ambiguous. This CDR3 has 15 residues. With 4 bases removed from V and 2 bases from J, the gap between germline ends came to 13 bases. CDR1 and CDR2 from the germline V gene are SGHTS and YDEGEE.

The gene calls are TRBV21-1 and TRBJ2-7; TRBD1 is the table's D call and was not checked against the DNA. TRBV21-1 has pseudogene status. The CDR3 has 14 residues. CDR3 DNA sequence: TGTGCCAGCAGCAAAAGGGACAGAGTCTACGAGCAGTACTTC. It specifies CASSKRDRVYEQYF.

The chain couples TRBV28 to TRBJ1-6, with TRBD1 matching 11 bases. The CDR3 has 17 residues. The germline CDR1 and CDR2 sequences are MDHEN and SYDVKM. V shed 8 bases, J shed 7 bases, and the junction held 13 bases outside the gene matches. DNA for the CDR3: TGTGCCAGCGAACCAGGACAGGGGGCGCCGAGCAATTCACCCCTCCACTTT. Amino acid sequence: CASEPGQGAPSNSPLHF.

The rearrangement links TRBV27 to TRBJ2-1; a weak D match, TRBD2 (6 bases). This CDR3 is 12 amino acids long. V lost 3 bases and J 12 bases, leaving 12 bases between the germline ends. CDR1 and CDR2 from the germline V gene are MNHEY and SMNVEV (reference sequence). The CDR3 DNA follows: TGTGCCAGCAGTTTTCCAGGGACTGGGCAGTTCTTC. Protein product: CASSFPGTGQFF.